The 27 T cell receptor beta chains below were found in one sample sequenced in a study of blood T cell repertoires in COVID-19. The data were produced by immunoSEQ multiplex PCR, yet TCRdb's version contains in-frame clones alone and is incomplete. The data hold 100,000 or so clones, with roughly 85% observed a single time. Sequences were obtained from peripheral blood. The source is a man aged 50 or older with acute or convalescent COVID-19.

The CDR3 here is CASSWGEETQYF. CDR3 in DNA: TGTGCCAGCAGCTGGGGGGAAGAGACCCAGTACTTC. The V and J genes are TRBV7-9 and TRBJ2-5, with D possibly TRBD2 on 6 matching bases. With 4 bases removed from V and 3 bases from J, the gap between germline ends came to 6 bases. Germline assignment: CDR1 SEHNR and CDR2 FQNEAQ (reference sequence). This CDR3 is built from 12 residues.

The V gene is TRBV5-6, the J gene TRBJ2-1; 7 nucleotides line up with TRBD2. Germline values: CDR1 SGHDT, CDR2 YYEEEE. This CDR3 is built from 17 residues. The junction had 11 bases not matched to a gene; V was cut back by 0 bases and J by 5 bases. This CDR3 reads CASSLVGLADANNEQFF. CDR3 bases: TGTGCCAGCAGCTTGGTGGGGCTAGCGGACGCCAACAATGAGCAGTTCTTC.

This clone was recorded a few times. This chain joins TRBV10-3 and TRBJ2-1; D is uncertain. Germline assignment: CDR1 ENHRY and CDR2 SYGVKD. Trimming stripped 6 bases from V and 7 bases from J, with 13 bases between. The CDR3 runs 13 residues. This CDR3 is CAISKNLENEQFF. DNA for the CDR3: TGTGCCATCAGCAAGAACTTAGAAAATGAGCAGTTCTTC.

The J gene is TRBJ2-5, the V gene TRBV6-5; maybe TRBD2 (6 bases). The CDR3 consists of 14 residues. V was clipped by 11 bases and J by 2 bases, with 18 bases between them. Looked up from germline, CDR1 is MNHEY and CDR2 is SVGAGI. The CDR3 here is CAAGLTGGQETQYF. The CDR3, as DNA: TGTGCCGCTGGTCTCACCGGGGGACAAGAGACCCAGTACTTC.

The chain links TRBV25-1 to TRBJ2-7, with a tentative D call TRBD2 (7 bases). V lost 3 bases, J lost 7 bases, and 19 bases lay in between. The germline CDR1 and CDR2 sequences are MGHDK and SYGVNS. The CDR3 contains 15 residues. The CDR3 here is CASSDGGAGRGEQYF. The CDR3 DNA reads TGTGCCAGCAGTGATGGGGGGGCAGGGAGAGGGGAGCAGTACTTC.

The chain uses TRBV7-3 and TRBJ2-1; 9 nucleotides line up with TRBD2. Losses at the gene ends were 4 bases for V and 9 bases for J; bases not matched to a gene: 10. The CDR3 is 15 amino acids. From germline, CDR1 is SGHTA and CDR2 FQGTGA. CDR3 coding DNA: TGTGCCAGCAGCTCAGTCGGGACTAGCCCCATTGAGCAGTTCTTC. This sequence encodes CASSSVGTSPIEQFF.

This chain links TRBV10-2 with TRBJ1-2; D is possibly TRBD1 (5 bases). The length of the CDR3 is 13 residues. In germline, CDR1 is WSHSY, CDR2 SAAADI. The V end was cut by 6 bases, the J end by 7 bases, with 15 bases between. The CDR3 DNA is TGCGCCAGCAGCGGGGGACCGTCTGGTGGCTACACCTTC. Translating it yields CASSGGPSGGYTF.

The chain employs TRBV25-1 and TRBJ1-2; D might be TRBD1 (6 bases). V gave up 4 bases and J gave up 3 bases, with 9 bases separating them. This CDR3 is built from 13 residues. Germline assignment: CDR1 MGHDK and CDR2 SYGVNS. CDR3 bases: TGTGCCAGCAGTGCGGCAGGGGACTATGGCTACACCTTC. It translates to CASSAAGDYGYTF.

The J gene is TRBJ2-1, the V gene TRBV7-9, with 10 nucleotides matching TRBD2. Trimming cost V 5 bases and J 3 bases; bases outside gene matches: 4. This CDR3 spans 15 amino acids. Germline lookup yields CDR1 SEHNR and CDR2 FQNEAQ (reference sequence). Here the CDR3 DNA reads TGTGCCAGCAGCAAGACTAGCGGGTACTACAATGAGCAGTTCTTC. This translates into CASSKTSGYYNEQFF.

The CDR3 region is CSVALRAGDYEQYF. As DNA, the CDR3 is TGCAGCGTTGCTCTTCGAGCGGGAGACTACGAGCAGTACTTC. The chain joins TRBV29-1 to TRBJ2-7, with 8 bases aligning to TRBD2. V lost 4 bases, J lost 3 bases, and 8 bases stayed unmatched. The CDR3 extends over 14 amino acids. Germline V lookup: CDR1 SQVTM, CDR2 ANQGSEA.

This chain links TRBV5-1 with TRBJ2-5; D possibly corresponds to TRBD1 (5 bases). The germline V gene has CDR1 SGHRS and CDR2 YFSETQ. V lost 5 bases to trimming and J lost 4 bases, with 12 bases between them. The CDR3 is made up of 13 amino acids. The CDR3 nucleotides read TGCGCCAGCAGTCAGGGTCGAGGAGAGACCCAGTACTTC. Translation: CASSQGRGETQYF.

This clone showed up just once. The chain is built from TRBV10-3 and TRBJ2-7, with 11 positions matching TRBD2. There are 16 residues in the CDR3. Germline CDR1 reads ENHRY; CDR2 reads SYGVKD. The V and J ends lost 10 bases and 3 bases, in that order; junction bases with no gene match: 14. The CDR3 here is CATRGPLAGEIYEQYF. The CDR3 coding sequence is TGTGCCACCCGAGGGCCACTAGCGGGAGAGATCTACGAGCAGTACTTC.

This clone came up once. V and J are TRBV19 and TRBJ1-5, with TRBD1 matching 7 bases. The CDR3 runs 19 residues. Germline CDR1 is LNHDA and CDR2 is SQIVND (reference sequence). V trimming: 3 bases; J trimming: 0 bases; junction bases outside the gene matches: 14. CDR3 sequence: CASSISRDSALLSNQPQHF. The CDR3 nucleotides are TGTGCCAGTAGTATCTCCCGGGACAGTGCCCTTCTTAGCAATCAGCCCCAGCATTTT.

The chain links TRBV19 to TRBJ2-5; 7 bases are a match to TRBD2. The junction had 7 bases not matched to a gene; V was cut back by 2 bases and J by 4 bases. CDR1 and CDR2 (germline): LNHDA, SQIVND (reference sequence). This CDR3 contains 15 residues. The CDR3 DNA follows: TGTGCCAGTAGTATACGGGACTATGTGGGAGAGACCCAGTACTTC. It specifies CASSIRDYVGETQYF.

The rearrangement uses TRBV12-5 and TRBJ1-5; 10 bases align to TRBD1. Trimming at V came to 0 bases and at J to 7 bases, leaving 6 bases not matched to a gene. Per germline, CDR1 LGHNT and CDR2 FRNRAP. The CDR3 runs 16 residues. The CDR3 protein is CASGLVRWGQGQPQHF. The CDR3 DNA reads TGTGCTAGTGGTTTGGTACGGTGGGGACAGGGGCAGCCCCAGCATTTT.

V usage is TRBV28 and J usage is TRBJ2-7; TRBD1 aligns across 9 bases. CDR1 and CDR2 (germline): MDHEN, SYDVKM. CDR3 length: 15 amino acids. The ends lost 4 bases at V and 2 bases at J; junction bases unmatched: 6. The CDR3 spells CASSSQTGGAYEQYF. CDR3 coding DNA: TGTGCCAGCAGTTCTCAGACAGGGGGTGCCTACGAGCAGTACTTC. The complete variable domain, with remaining parts taken from reference TRBV28 and TRBJ2-7, reads DVKVTQSSRYLVKRTGEKVFLECVQDMDHENMFWYRQDPGLGLRLIYFSYDVKMKEKGDIPEGYSVSREKKERFSLILESASTNQTSMYLCASSSQTGGAYEQYFGPGTRLTVT.

The chain is built from TRBV11-1 and TRBJ1-1; D may be TRBD1 (5 bases). CDR1 is SGHAT and CDR2 is FQDESV in the germline V gene (reference sequence). The CDR3 loop spans 15 amino acids. Trimming left V 3 bases short and J 4 bases short, with 15 bases between. This CDR3 is CASSLGPDKSTEAFF. The CDR3 nucleotides read TGTGCCAGCAGCTTGGGTCCGGACAAAAGCACTGAAGCTTTCTTT.

The gene calls are TRBV7-6 and TRBJ2-4, with TRBD2 identical over 13 bases. The ends lost 2 bases at V and 8 bases at J; junction bases unmatched: 6. The CDR3 totals 16 residues. Per the germline V gene, CDR1 is SGHVS and CDR2 is FNYEAQ. CDR3 protein: CASSLYAGTSGDIQYF. CDR3 DNA sequence: TGTGCCAGCAGCTTATATGCCGGGACTAGCGGGGACATTCAGTACTTC.

A few counts support this clone. The J gene is TRBJ2-2, the V gene TRBV11-2; D is perhaps TRBD1 (5 bases). CDR1 is SGHAT, CDR2 FQNNGV, per germline. V was shortened by 5 bases and J by 5 bases, with 12 bases between the two germline ends. The CDR3 is made up of 14 amino acids. The CDR3 sequence: CASSPGWRTGELFF. Written as DNA, the CDR3 is TGTGCCAGCAGCCCAGGGTGGCGAACCGGGGAGCTGTTTTTT.

The rearrangement links TRBV9 to TRBJ2-1; 8 positions match TRBD2. This CDR3 is built from 16 residues. Germline V gene sequence: CDR1 SGDLS, CDR2 YYNGEE. The V segment lost 4 bases and the J segment 2 bases; nucleotides outside the gene matches: 8. Here the CDR3 DNA reads TGTGCCAGCAGCCCACCGACTAGCGTTACCTACAATGAGCAGTTCTTC. Protein: CASSPPTSVTYNEQFF.

This chain links TRBV5-1 with TRBJ1-1; D is ambiguous. Per germline, CDR1 SGHRS and CDR2 YFSETQ. V was cut by 5 bases and J by 1 base, with 9 bases left in between. This CDR3 is built from 13 residues. CDR3 sequence (DNA): TGCGCCAGCAGAGAGACGGGGAACACTGAAGCTTTCTTT. This sequence encodes CASRETGNTEAFF.

This clone has only a few counts. The chain joins TRBV10-3 to TRBJ1-4; D is ambiguous. The V and J ends lost 2 bases and 7 bases respectively, with 14 bases between them. Germline CDR1 and CDR2: ENHRY and SYGVKD. The CDR3 has 15 amino acids. The CDR3, as DNA: TGTGCCATCAGTGAGGACTTATATAACCGTGAAAAACTGTTTTTT. This sequence encodes CAISEDLYNREKLFF.

The V gene is TRBV28, the J gene TRBJ2-5, with a possible D match to TRBD1 (6 bases). Trimming pared 6 bases from V and 6 bases from J, leaving 20 bases between. The CDR3 sequence is 15 residues long. The germline V gene has CDR1 MDHEN and CDR2 SYDVKM. The CDR3 bases are TGTGCCAGCAGCCCCCGGGACAATGGAATAAAGACCCAGTACTTC. Translation: CASSPRDNGIKTQYF. The whole variable domain, filled in from reference TRBV28 and TRBJ2-5, reads DVKVTQSSRYLVKRTGEKVFLECVQDMDHENMFWYRQDPGLGLRLIYFSYDVKMKEKGDIPEGYSVSREKKERFSLILESASTNQTSMYLCASSPRDNGIKTQYFGPGTRLLVL.

J is TRBJ2-1 and V is TRBV28; 9 nucleotides line up with TRBD2. The CDR3 is 11 residues long. V shed 3 bases, J shed 16 bases, and the junction held 4 bases outside the gene matches. Germline V gene lookup returns CDR1 MDHEN and CDR2 SYDVKM. In DNA form, the CDR3 reads TGTGCCAGCAGTTTCGCGGGGGGGCCCTTCTTC. This translates into CASSFAGGPFF.

The chain carries TRBV7-9 and TRBJ1-4; TRBD1 agrees at 8 bases. Germline CDR1 reads SEHNR; CDR2 reads FQNEAQ (reference sequence). The CDR3 loop spans 12 amino acids. V gave up 8 bases and J gave up 7 bases; unmatched junction bases: 3. The CDR3 DNA reads as TGTGCCAGCCGGACAGGGACTGAAAAACTGTTTTTT. It encodes CASRTGTEKLFF. Full variable domain (missing parts from reference TRBV7-9 and TRBJ1-4): DTGVSQNPRHKITKRGQNVTFRCDPISEHNRLYWYRQTLGQGPEFLTYFQNEAQLEKSRLLSDRFSAERPKGSFSTLEIQRTEQGDSAMYLCASRTGTEKLFFGSGTQLSVL.

This clone was found once. The chain combines TRBV28 with TRBJ1-2, with 7 bases identical to TRBD1. The germline V gene has CDR1 MDHEN and CDR2 SYDVKM. The CDR3 is 16 residues long. Trimming took 4 bases from V and 0 from J; bases not matched to a gene: 8. This chain's CDR3 is CASSSSGQVANYGYTF. The CDR3 coding sequence is TGTGCCAGCAGTTCTTCAGGACAGGTAGCTAACTATGGCTACACCTTC.

The chain links TRBV12-3 or TRBV12-4 to TRBJ2-4; D is perhaps TRBD2 (6 bases). V was clipped by 3 bases and J by 11 bases, with 8 bases between them. The CDR3 covers 11 residues. The CDR3 DNA sequence: TGTGCCAGCAGTTTGGGGGGATTTCAGTACTTC. It translates to CASSLGGFQYF.